This TCR beta chain was captured by sequencing in a study of monozygotic twins with cystic fibrosis. Study outcomes and limitations: No link emerged between shared CDR3 counts and age, concordance or severity. Monozygotic CF twins shared more identical nucleotide clonotypes than unrelated patients. J usage was most co-twin-similar in 8 of 16 pairs, V in 13. Clonality was generally low (median roughly 0.009), higher in the most severe patients.

This CDR3 contains 15 residues. Germline V gene lookup returns CDR1 LNHDA and CDR2 SQIVND (reference sequence). V gave up 1 base and J gave up 1 base, with 10 bases separating them. About this clone: The antigen is unknown.

Sequencing was performed with immunoSEQ multiplex PCR; in TCRdb, only in-frame clones are kept and a portion is missing. The sample lists 39,000 or so clones, about 93% occurring once. Sequencing used blood. This sequence was found in a boy younger than 10 with cystic fibrosis. V and J are TRBV19 and TRBJ2-5; D may be TRBD2 (5 bases). For the CDR3, the DNA is TGTGCCAGTAGTATAGCGGGGTCGGCCCAAGAGACCCAGTACTTC. Its protein product is CASSIAGSAQETQYF.